This entry features one T cell receptor (beta chain) sequence. Its specificity is unknown. The source of the sample is a study of cytomegalovirus exposure and HLA in healthy donors. Overall study: Approximately 190 million T cells yielded more than 90 million unique TCR beta sequences, as an earlier analysis found.

Primers: 60 Vbeta forward and 13 Jbeta reverse. Generated by immunoSEQ multiplex PCR, the TCRdb table keeps only in-frame clones and is missing some. The sample holds around 94,000 clones; less than 85% are singletons and the top ten take 15% to 20%. Whole-study findings and limits: Immune exposure was documented only through CMV serostatus.

With 0 bases clipped from V and 3 bases from J, the junction kept 6 bases outside the gene matches. The CDR3 is 15 residues long. Germline V gene lookup returns CDR1 SGDLS and CDR2 YYNGEE. The TCR sequence derives from a woman aged 60-75 years in good health and CMV-seropositive. Sequenced sample: PBMCs. The chain recombines TRBV9 with TRBJ2-7; 7 nucleotides agree with TRBD2. As DNA, the CDR3 is TGTGCCAGCAGCGTAGAAGGACTAGACAGCTACGAGCAGTACTTC. Protein: CASSVEGLDSYEQYF.